The clone carrying this T cell receptor (beta chain) has just a few counts. Its specificity is unknown. The data are from a study of cytomegalovirus exposure and HLA in healthy donors. Overall study context: Earlier work reported 100 million to 130 million unique TCR beta sequences from about 170 million T cells.

V lost 2 bases, J lost 4 bases, and 8 bases stayed unmatched. This CDR3 spans 16 amino acids. Germline V gene lookup returns CDR1 MNHEY and CDR2 SVGAGI. The study's findings and limits: Under in vitro conditions, three CMV-associated chains were confirmed as specific for CMV antigens.

Healthy people donating bone marrow made up the donors. In the PCR, 60 Vbeta and 13 Jbeta primers were used. TCRdb keeps only in-frame clones here, not all; method: immunoSEQ multiplex PCR. The data show 95,000 to 150,000 clones, roughly 14% seen once. The chain has TRBV6-5 and TRBJ2-5; 9 bases are a match to TRBD1. The receptor comes from a woman younger than 30 in good health and CMV-seronegative. The sample was PBMCs. CDR3 sequence reads: CASSYGLGQGRETQYF. The CDR3 DNA is TGTGCCAGCAGTTACGGACTGGGACAGGGTCGAGAGACCCAGTACTTC.